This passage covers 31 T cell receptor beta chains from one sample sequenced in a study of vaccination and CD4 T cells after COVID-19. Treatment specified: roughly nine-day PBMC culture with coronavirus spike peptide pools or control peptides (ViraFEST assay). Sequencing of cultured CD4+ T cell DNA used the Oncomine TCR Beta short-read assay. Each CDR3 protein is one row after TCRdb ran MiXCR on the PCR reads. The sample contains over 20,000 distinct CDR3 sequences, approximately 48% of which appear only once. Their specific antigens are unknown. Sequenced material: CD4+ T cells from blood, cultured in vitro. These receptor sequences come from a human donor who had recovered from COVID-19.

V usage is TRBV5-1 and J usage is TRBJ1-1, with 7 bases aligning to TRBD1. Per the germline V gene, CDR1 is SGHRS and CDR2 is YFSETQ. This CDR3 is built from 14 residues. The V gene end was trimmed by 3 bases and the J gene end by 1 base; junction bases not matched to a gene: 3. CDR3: CASSSRGGNTEAFF. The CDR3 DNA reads TGCGCCAGCAGCTCCAGGGGGGGGAACACTGAAGCTTTCTTT.

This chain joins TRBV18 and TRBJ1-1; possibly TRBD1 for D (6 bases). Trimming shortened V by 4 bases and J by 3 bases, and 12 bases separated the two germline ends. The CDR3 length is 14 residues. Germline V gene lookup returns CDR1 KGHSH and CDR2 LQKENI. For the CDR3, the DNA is TGTGCCAGCTCACAACAGGGAGAGGACACTGAAGCTTTCTTT. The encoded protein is CASSQQGEDTEAFF.

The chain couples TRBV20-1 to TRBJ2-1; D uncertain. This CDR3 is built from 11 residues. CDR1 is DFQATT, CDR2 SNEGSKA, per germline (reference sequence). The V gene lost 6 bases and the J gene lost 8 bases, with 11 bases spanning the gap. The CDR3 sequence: CSAPTGDEQFF. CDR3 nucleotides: TGCAGTGCCCCGACTGGCGATGAGCAGTTCTTC.

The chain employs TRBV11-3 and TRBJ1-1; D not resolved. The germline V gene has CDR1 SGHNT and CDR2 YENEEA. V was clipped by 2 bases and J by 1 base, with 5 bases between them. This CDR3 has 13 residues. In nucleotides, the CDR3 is TGTGCCAGCAGCTTACAAGGGAACACTGAAGCTTTCTTT. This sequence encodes CASSLQGNTEAFF.

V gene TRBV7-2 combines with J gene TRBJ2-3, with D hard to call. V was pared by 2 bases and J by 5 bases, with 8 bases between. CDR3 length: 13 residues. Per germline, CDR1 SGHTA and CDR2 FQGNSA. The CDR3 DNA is TGTGCCAGCAGCTTACAAGGGTTAGATACGCAGTATTTT. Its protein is CASSLQGLDTQYF.

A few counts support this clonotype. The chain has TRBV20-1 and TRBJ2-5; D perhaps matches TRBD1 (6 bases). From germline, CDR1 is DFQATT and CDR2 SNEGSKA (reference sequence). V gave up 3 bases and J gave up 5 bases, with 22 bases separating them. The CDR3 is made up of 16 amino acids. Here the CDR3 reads CSASRDTGHQRETQYF. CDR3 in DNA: TGCAGTGCTAGCCGAGACACGGGACATCAGCGGGAGACCCAGTACTTC.

The CDR3 DNA is TGCAGTGCTAGAGACGGACTTAATGAAAAACTGTTTTTT. Encoded protein: CSARDGLNEKLFF. The V and J genes are TRBV20-1 and TRBJ1-4; D remains unclear. The CDR3 spans 13 residues. Germline V gene data show CDR1 as DFQATT and CDR2 as SNEGSKA (reference sequence). Trimming took off 0 bases at V and 4 bases at J, with 6 bases between the two ends.

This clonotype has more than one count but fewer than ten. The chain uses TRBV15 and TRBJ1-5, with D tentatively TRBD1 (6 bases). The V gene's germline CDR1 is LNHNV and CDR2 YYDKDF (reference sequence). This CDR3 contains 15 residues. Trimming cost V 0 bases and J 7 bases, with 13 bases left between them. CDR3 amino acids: CATSRDTGKGQPQHF. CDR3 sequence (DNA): TGTGCCACCAGCAGAGATACAGGGAAGGGACAGCCCCAGCATTTT.

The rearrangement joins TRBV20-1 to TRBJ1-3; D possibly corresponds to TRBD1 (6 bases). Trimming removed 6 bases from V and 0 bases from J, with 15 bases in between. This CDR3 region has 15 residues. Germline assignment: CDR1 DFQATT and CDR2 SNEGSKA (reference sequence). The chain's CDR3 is CSAPGTTNSGNTIYF. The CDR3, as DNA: TGCAGTGCGCCGGGGACAACTAACTCTGGAAACACCATATATTTT.

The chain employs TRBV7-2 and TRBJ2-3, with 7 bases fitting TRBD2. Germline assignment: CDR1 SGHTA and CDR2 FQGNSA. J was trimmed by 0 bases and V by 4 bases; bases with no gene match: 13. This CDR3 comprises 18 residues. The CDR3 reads CASSSQVVAGPSTDTQYF. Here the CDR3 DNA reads TGTGCCAGCAGCTCCCAGGTGGTAGCGGGTCCTAGCACAGATACGCAGTATTTT.

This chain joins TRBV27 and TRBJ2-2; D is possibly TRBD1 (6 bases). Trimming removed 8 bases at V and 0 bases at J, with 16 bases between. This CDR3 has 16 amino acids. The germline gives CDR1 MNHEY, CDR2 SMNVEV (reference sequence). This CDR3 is CASQRTANTNTGELFF. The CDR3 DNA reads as TGTGCCAGCCAACGGACAGCGAACACGAACACCGGGGAGCTGTTTTTT.

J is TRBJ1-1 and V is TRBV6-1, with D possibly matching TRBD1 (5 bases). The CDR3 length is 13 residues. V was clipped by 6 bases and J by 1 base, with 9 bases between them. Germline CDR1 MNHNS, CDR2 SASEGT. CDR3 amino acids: CASRRRGNTEAFF. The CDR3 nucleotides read TGTGCCAGCAGGAGGAGGGGGAACACTGAAGCTTTCTTT.

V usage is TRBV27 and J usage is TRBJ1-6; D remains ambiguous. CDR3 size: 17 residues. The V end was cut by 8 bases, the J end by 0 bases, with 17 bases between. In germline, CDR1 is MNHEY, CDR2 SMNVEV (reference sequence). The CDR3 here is CASSLGAGSSYNSPLHF. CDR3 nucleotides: TGTGCCAGCTCCCTTGGTGCCGGGAGCTCCTATAATTCACCCCTCCACTTT.

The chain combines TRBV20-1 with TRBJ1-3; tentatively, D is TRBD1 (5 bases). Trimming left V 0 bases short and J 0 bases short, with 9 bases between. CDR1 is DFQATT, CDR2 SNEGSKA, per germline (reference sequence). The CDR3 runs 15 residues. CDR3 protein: CSARDPTDSGNTIYF. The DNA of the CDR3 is TGCAGTGCTAGAGACCCGACAGACTCTGGAAACACCATATATTTT.

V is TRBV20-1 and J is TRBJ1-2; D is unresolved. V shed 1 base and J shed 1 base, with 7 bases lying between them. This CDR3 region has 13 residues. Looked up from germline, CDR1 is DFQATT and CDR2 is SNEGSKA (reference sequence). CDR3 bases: TGCAGTGCTAGAGTTCCGGATAACTATGGCTACACCTTC. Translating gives CSARVPDNYGYTF.

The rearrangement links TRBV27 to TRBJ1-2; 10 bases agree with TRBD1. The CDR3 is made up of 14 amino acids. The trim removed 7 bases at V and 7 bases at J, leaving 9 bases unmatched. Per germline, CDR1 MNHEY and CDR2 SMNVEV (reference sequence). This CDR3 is CASTVTGGTSGYTF. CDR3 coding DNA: TGTGCCAGCACCGTGACAGGGGGCACGAGTGGCTACACCTTC.

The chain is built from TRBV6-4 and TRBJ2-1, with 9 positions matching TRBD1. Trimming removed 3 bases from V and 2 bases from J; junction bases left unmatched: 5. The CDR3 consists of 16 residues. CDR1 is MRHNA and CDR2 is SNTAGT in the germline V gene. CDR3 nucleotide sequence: TGTGCCAGCAGTGATCGTGGGGACAGGGCCTACAATGAGCAGTTCTTC. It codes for CASSDRGDRAYNEQFF.

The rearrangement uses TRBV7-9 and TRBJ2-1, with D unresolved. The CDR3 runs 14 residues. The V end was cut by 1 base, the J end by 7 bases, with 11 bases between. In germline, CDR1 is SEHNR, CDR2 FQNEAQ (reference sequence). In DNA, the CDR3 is TGTGCCAGCAGCTTAGAGGCTCGGATGAATGAGCAGTTCTTC. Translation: CASSLEARMNEQFF.

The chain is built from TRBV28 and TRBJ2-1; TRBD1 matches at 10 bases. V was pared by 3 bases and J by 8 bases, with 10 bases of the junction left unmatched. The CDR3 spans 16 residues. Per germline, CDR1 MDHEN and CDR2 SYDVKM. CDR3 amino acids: CASSFKLGTGDYEQFF. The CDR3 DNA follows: TGTGCCAGCAGTTTTAAGCTTGGGACAGGGGATTATGAGCAGTTCTTC.

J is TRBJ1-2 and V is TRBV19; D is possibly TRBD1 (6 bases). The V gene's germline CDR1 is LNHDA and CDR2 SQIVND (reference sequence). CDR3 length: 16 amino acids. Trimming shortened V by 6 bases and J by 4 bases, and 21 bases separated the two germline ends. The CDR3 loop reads CASRPGKGGSSYGYTF. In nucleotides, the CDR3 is TGTGCCAGTAGGCCTGGGAAGGGGGGATCCTCCTATGGCTACACCTTC.

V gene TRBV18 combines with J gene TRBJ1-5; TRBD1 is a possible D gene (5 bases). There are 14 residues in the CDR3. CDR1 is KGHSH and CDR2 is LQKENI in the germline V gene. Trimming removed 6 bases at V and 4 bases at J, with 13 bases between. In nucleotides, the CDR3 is TGTGCCAGCTCGTCAGGGCTCCAGAATCAGCCCCAGCATTTT. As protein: CASSSGLQNQPQHF.

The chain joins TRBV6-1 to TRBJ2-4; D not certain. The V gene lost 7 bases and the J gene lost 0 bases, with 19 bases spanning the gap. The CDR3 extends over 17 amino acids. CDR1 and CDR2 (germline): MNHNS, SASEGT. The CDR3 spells CASIRRNAFLAKNIQYF. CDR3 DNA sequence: TGTGCCAGCATCCGGCGGAACGCCTTTTTAGCCAAAAACATTCAGTACTTC.

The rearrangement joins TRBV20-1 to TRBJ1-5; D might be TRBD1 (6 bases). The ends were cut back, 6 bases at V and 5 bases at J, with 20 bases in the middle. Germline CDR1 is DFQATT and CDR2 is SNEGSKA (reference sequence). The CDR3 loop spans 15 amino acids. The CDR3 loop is CSAAHPLPGDQPQHF. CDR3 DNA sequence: TGCAGTGCCGCACACCCTCTGCCAGGGGATCAGCCCCAGCATTTT.

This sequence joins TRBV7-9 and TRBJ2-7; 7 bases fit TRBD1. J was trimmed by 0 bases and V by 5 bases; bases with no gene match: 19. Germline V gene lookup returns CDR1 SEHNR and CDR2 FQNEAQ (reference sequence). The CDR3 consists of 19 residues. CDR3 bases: TGTGCCAGCAGCCTCCGGAGGACAGGTCAACTTCCTAGCTCCTACGAGCAGTACTTC. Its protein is CASSLRRTGQLPSSYEQYF.

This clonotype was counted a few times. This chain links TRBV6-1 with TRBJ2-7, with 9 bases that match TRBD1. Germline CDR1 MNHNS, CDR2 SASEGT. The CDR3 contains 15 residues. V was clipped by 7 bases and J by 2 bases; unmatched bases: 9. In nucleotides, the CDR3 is TGTGCCAGCATCCAACAGGGGACAGGGACCTACGAGCAGTACTTC. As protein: CASIQQGTGTYEQYF.

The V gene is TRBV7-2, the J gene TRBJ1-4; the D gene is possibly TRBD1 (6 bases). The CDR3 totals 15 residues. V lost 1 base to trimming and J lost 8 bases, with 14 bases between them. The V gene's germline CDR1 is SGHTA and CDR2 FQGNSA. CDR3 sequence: CASSLDKGEREKLFF. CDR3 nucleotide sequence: TGTGCCAGCAGCTTAGATAAGGGGGAAAGGGAAAAACTGTTTTTT.

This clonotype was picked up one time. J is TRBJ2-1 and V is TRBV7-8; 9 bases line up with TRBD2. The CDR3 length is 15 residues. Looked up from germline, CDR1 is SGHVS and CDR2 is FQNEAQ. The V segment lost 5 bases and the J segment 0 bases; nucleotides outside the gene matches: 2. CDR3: CASSASGVSYNEQFF. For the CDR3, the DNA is TGTGCCAGCAGCGCTAGCGGGGTCTCCTACAATGAGCAGTTCTTC.

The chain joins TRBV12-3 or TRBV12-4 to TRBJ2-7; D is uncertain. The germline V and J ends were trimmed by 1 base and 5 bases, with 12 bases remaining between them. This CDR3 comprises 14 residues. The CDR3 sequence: CASSLVGPADEQYF. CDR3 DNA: TGTGCCAGCAGTTTAGTAGGGCCGGCGGACGAGCAGTACTTC.

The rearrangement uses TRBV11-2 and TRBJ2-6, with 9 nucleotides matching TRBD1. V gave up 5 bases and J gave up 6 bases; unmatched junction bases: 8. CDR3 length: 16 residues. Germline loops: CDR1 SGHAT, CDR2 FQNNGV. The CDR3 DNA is TGTGCCAGCAGCCAGGACAGGGGCTGGAAGGCCAACGTCCTGACTTTC. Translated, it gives CASSQDRGWKANVLTF.

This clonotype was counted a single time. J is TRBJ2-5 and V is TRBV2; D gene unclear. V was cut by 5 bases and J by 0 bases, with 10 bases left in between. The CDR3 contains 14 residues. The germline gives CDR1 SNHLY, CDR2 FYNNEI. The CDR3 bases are TGTGCCAGCAGTTTTAGGGCGTACCAAGAGACCCAGTACTTC. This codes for CASSFRAYQETQYF.

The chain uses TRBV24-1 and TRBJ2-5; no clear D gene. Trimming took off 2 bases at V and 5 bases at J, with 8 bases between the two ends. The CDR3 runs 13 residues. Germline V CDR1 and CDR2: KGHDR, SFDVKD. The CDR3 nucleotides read TGTGCCACCAGTGATTCCAGTCCGGAGACCCAGTACTTC. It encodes CATSDSSPETQYF.